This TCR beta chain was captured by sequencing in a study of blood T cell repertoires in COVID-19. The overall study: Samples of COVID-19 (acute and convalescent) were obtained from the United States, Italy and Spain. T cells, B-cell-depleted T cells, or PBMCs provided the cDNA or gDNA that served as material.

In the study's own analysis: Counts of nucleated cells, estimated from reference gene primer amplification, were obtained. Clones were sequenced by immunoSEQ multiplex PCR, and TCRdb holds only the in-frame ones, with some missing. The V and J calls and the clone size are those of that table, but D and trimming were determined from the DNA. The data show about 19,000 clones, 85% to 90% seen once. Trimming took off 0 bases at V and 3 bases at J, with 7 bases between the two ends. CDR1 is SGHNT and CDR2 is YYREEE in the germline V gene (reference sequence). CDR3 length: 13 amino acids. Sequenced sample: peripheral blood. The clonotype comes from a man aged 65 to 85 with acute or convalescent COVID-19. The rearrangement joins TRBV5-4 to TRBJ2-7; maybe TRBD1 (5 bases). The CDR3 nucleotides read TGTGCCAGCAGCTTGGACAGGAGCTACGAGCAGTACTTC. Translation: CASSLDRSYEQYF.